This passage covers 20 T cell receptor beta chains from one sample sequenced in a study of memory B cells and T cells in multiple sclerosis. Stimulus-free culture yielded autoproliferating CFSE-dim and non-proliferating CFSE-high T cells, each sequenced separately. Pooled replicate wells came from some 5x10^7 CFSE-labeled PBMCs cultured less than 9 days without stimulus. These receptors' antigens are unknown. Sequenced by immunoSEQ multiplex PCR; TCRdb stores in-frame clones only, minus some. This table holds some 49,000 clones, about 80% found once. Material: PBMCs from blood kept in culture. The source of these receptors is a human donor with multiple sclerosis.

V is TRBV15 and J is TRBJ1-2; D not certain. Germline V gene data show CDR1 as LNHNV and CDR2 as YYDKDF (reference sequence). CDR3 length equals 14 residues. Trimming left V 8 bases short and J 4 bases short, with 17 bases between. CDR3 DNA sequence: TGTGCCACCTTAGGGCAGGCTGCTGGCTATGGCTACACCTTC. This sequence encodes CATLGQAAGYGYTF.

This chain connects TRBV6-6 to TRBJ2-1; weak D call: TRBD2 (5 bases). The germline V and J ends were trimmed by 7 bases and 9 bases, with 16 bases remaining between them. The CDR3 sequence is 13 residues long. In germline, CDR1 is MNHNY, CDR2 SVGAGI (reference sequence). In nucleotides, the CDR3 is TGTGCCAGCACTGCGGCGAGCGGTCGTGAGCAGTTCTTC. Amino acid sequence: CASTAASGREQFF.

The chain has TRBV2 and TRBJ2-7, with a possible D match to TRBD2 (6 bases). Between the trimmed V and J ends, which lost 7 bases and 5 bases, there was a span of 12 bases. Per the germline V gene, CDR1 is SNHLY and CDR2 is FYNNEI. The CDR3 loop spans 12 amino acids. CDR3 protein: CASNGGFDEQYF. The DNA for the CDR3 is TGTGCCAGCAATGGGGGGTTCGACGAGCAGTACTTC.

The J gene is TRBJ1-5, the V gene TRBV7-6; unclear D gene. Germline loops: CDR1 SGHVS, CDR2 FNYEAQ. This CDR3 contains 14 residues. Trimming left V 1 base short and J 6 bases short, with 10 bases between. The CDR3: CASSLEPLGQPQHF. The DNA for the CDR3 is TGTGCCAGCAGCTTAGAACCGCTCGGTCAGCCCCAGCATTTT.

The V gene is TRBV6-1, the J gene TRBJ1-2, with a possible D match to TRBD1 (5 bases). Trimming stripped 6 bases from V and 4 bases from J, with 9 bases between. CDR3 length equals 12 residues. From germline, CDR1 is MNHNS and CDR2 SASEGT. The CDR3 spells CASRGDGYGYTF. CDR3 coding DNA: TGTGCCAGCAGAGGGGATGGCTATGGCTACACCTTC.

This clone was seen a single time. The chain employs TRBV15 and TRBJ1-5, with a tentative D call TRBD1 (5 bases). This CDR3 region has 14 residues. Trimming cost V 1 base and J 10 bases, with 14 bases left between them. Germline loops: CDR1 LNHNV, CDR2 YYDKDF (reference sequence). The CDR3 protein is CATSRAQEASPQHF. The CDR3 DNA reads as TGTGCCACCAGCAGAGCACAGGAGGCGAGCCCCCAGCATTTT.

In this sample, this clone turned up a few times. The genes are TRBV5-6 and TRBJ2-2; D tentatively fits TRBD1 or TRBD2 (6 bases each). The ends were cut back, 5 bases at V and 2 bases at J, with 16 bases in the middle. The CDR3 totals 16 residues. CDR1 is SGHDT and CDR2 is YYEEEE in the germline V gene. The chain's CDR3 is CASSLGRTVNTGELFF. The DNA of the CDR3 is TGTGCCAGCAGTCTTGGGAGGACAGTTAACACCGGGGAGCTGTTTTTT.

As to this clone: The same CDR3 can be traced to other DNA sequences in this sample. This rearrangement joins TRBV20-1 to TRBJ1-2; no definite D call. Germline CDR1 is DFQATT and CDR2 is SNEGSKA (reference sequence). The CDR3 sequence is 11 residues long. V was cut by 4 bases and J by 1 base, with 4 bases left in between. The CDR3 nucleotides are TGCAGTGCTACGGATAACTATGGCTACACCTTC. This sequence encodes CSATDNYGYTF.

In DNA, the CDR3 is TGTGCCAGCTCAGAGGCCGCTTCCGTCTACGAGCAGTACTTC. As protein: CASSEAASVYEQYF. This chain connects TRBV18 to TRBJ2-7; no clear D. From germline, CDR1 is KGHSH and CDR2 LQKENI. This CDR3 contains 14 residues. Trimming took off 5 bases at V and 3 bases at J, with 14 bases between the two ends.

The chain combines TRBV27 with TRBJ2-7, with no clear D. The germline V gene has CDR1 MNHEY and CDR2 SMNVEV (reference sequence). V lost 3 bases to trimming and J lost 6 bases, with 15 bases between them. The CDR3 has 14 amino acids. CDR3 region: CASSFRPGVSEQYF. The CDR3 region has the DNA TGTGCCAGCAGTTTTAGGCCGGGTGTGAGCGAGCAGTACTTC.

The chain employs TRBV27 and TRBJ1-6; a possible D gene is TRBD1 (6 bases). Trimming stripped 6 bases from V and 9 bases from J, with 18 bases between. The CDR3 spans 15 residues. Per germline, CDR1 MNHEY and CDR2 SMNVEV (reference sequence). The CDR3 DNA follows: TGTGCCAGCAGGGGACACCAACTACAAATTTCACCCCTCCACTTT. This codes for CASRGHQLQISPLHF.

This clone was seen a handful of times. CDR3 in DNA: TGTGCCAGCAGACTATGGGGCGAGGGTCTTGAAGCTTTCTTT. Protein: CASRLWGEGLEAFF. This sequence joins TRBV7-2 and TRBJ1-1; maybe TRBD1 (5 bases). V lost 6 bases, J lost 7 bases, and 18 bases lay in between. Germline V gene data show CDR1 as SGHTA and CDR2 as FQGNSA. The CDR3 loop spans 14 amino acids.

The chain is built from TRBV1 and TRBJ2-1. TRBV1 is a pseudogene locus. The CDR3 covers 16 residues. The CDR3 sequence: CTSSQDNQSSYNEQFF. The CDR3 DNA sequence: TGCACCAGCAGCCAAGACAATCAAAGCTCCTACAATGAGCAGTTCTTC.

This clone came up a few times. The chain joins TRBV4-1 to TRBJ1-3, with a possible D match to TRBD1 (6 bases). Germline assignment: CDR1 MGHRA and CDR2 YSYEKL. Deletions cut 4 bases from V and 4 bases from J, with 29 bases between. There are 20 residues in the CDR3. CDR3 residues: CASSRPGEDPSRGPGNTIYF. The CDR3 coding sequence is TGCGCCAGCAGCCGACCAGGGGAGGACCCCAGCCGGGGGCCCGGAAACACCATATATTTT.

This clone was found once. The chain couples TRBV6-5 to TRBJ1-2; a weak D match, TRBD1 (6 bases). Per germline, CDR1 MNHEY and CDR2 SVGAGI. The CDR3 is 15 residues long. Trimming cost V 3 bases and J 3 bases, with 14 bases left between them. In DNA, the CDR3 is TGTGCCAGCAGTTATTTTTCGGGGGCGGACTATGGCTACACCTTC. Residues: CASSYFSGADYGYTF.

CDR3 sequence (DNA): TGTGCCAGCAGCGTGGGACTTAGGTATGCCAATGAGCAGTTCTTC. Translation: CASSVGLRYANEQFF. This sequence joins TRBV14 and TRBJ2-1; D possibly corresponds to TRBD2 (6 bases). CDR1 is SGHDN, CDR2 FVKESK, per germline. The V end was cut by 5 bases, the J end by 6 bases, with 17 bases between. The CDR3 spans 15 residues.

As to this clone: One end of the junction is discordant with germline, which a read error may explain. The chain links TRBV7-8 to TRBJ1-1; D is undetermined. Germline CDR1 is SGHVS and CDR2 is FQNEAQ. The length of the CDR3 is 14 residues. CDR3 bases: TGTGCCAGCAGATTAGGAGTCTTGAACACTGAAGCTTTCTTT. Translating gives CASRLGVLNTEAFF.

This clone has a handful of counts. The J gene is TRBJ1-1, the V gene TRBV4-2, with D hard to call. The V end was cut by 3 bases, the J end by 2 bases, with 10 bases between. CDR3 length equals 14 residues. Germline CDR1 reads LGHNA; CDR2 reads YNFKEQ. In DNA form, the CDR3 reads TGTGCCAGCAGCCAGTCGCGACACAACACTGAAGCTTTCTTT. Translation gives CASSQSRHNTEAFF.

This clone was counted only a few times. At one boundary the junction diverges from the germline segment, which might be a read error. The J gene is TRBJ1-4, the V gene TRBV7-2; D perhaps matches TRBD1 (5 bases). The CDR3 loop spans 15 amino acids. The germline gives CDR1 SGHTA, CDR2 FQGNSA. The CDR3 coding sequence is TGTGCCAGCAGTTTAGTCGGAGGGGATAATGAAAAACTGTTTTTT. It is translated as CASSLVGGDNEKLFF.

The gene calls are TRBV5-1 and TRBJ2-1; D is possibly TRBD1 (5 bases). Between the trimmed V and J ends, which lost 4 bases and 2 bases, there was a span of 13 bases. CDR3 length: 15 amino acids. Germline lookup yields CDR1 SGHRS and CDR2 YFSETQ. This CDR3 reads CASSTTDSPYNEQFF. CDR3 sequence (DNA): TGCGCCAGCAGCACCACCGACAGTCCCTACAATGAGCAGTTCTTC. The full variable domain, completed using reference TRBV5-1 and TRBJ2-1, is KAGVTQTPRYLIKTRGQQVTLSCSPISGHRSVSWYQQTPGQGLQFLFEYFSETQRNKGNFPGRFSGRQFSNSRSEMNVSTLELGDSALYLCASSTTDSPYNEQFFGPGTRLTVL.